What follows are 6 T cell receptor beta chains derived from one specimen sequenced in a study of cytomegalovirus exposure and HLA in healthy donors. PCR amplification relied on 60 Vbeta primers (plus 13 Jbeta primers). Some clones are missing from TCRdb's copy, which holds only in-frame ones; the method was immunoSEQ multiplex PCR. The sample holds roughly 90,000 clones; roughly 80% are singletons and the top ten take approximately 2.3%. Sequencing was done on a sample of PBMCs. All receptors come from a man between 18 and 35 years old in good health and CMV-seronegative.

This CDR3 reads CASVGSSLETQYF. The CDR3 DNA is TGTGCCAGCGTGGGGAGCTCCTTGGAGACCCAGTACTTC. The J gene is TRBJ2-5, the V gene TRBV21-1; TRBD2 was called by the table and not checked on the DNA. TRBV21-1 is termed a pseudogene. This CDR3 comprises 13 residues.

The chain combines TRBV7-2 with TRBJ1-6; unclear D gene. The germline V and J ends were trimmed by 6 bases and 5 bases, with 17 bases remaining between them. This CDR3 has 16 amino acids. CDR1 is SGHTA, CDR2 FQGNSA, per germline. CDR3 DNA sequence: TGTGCCAGCAGTAAGGCGGTAACGGATCATAATTCACCCCTCCACTTT. This sequence encodes CASSKAVTDHNSPLHF.

This clone was counted once. This chain uses TRBV6-1 with TRBJ2-7, with a tentative D call TRBD2 (6 bases). The germline gives CDR1 MNHNS, CDR2 SASEGT. The CDR3 totals 14 residues. The ends were cut back, 8 bases at V and 5 bases at J, with 19 bases in the middle. DNA for the CDR3: TGTGCCAGCTCTACTTACAGCGGGCGCGACGAGCAGTACTTC. This gives the protein CASSTYSGRDEQYF.

V gene TRBV27 combines with J gene TRBJ1-3; perhaps TRBD1 as D (5 bases). In germline, CDR1 is MNHEY, CDR2 SMNVEV (reference sequence). The CDR3 runs 14 residues. V gave up 5 bases and J gave up 1 base, with 9 bases separating them. In DNA form, the CDR3 reads TGTGCCAGCAGTCGCGGGGGATCTGGAAACACCATATATTTT. Translated, it gives CASSRGGSGNTIYF.

The chain employs TRBV10-3 and TRBJ1-5; D possibly corresponds to TRBD1 (6 bases). V was shortened by 0 bases and J by 6 bases, with 15 bases between the two germline ends. CDR3 length: 16 residues. Germline CDR1 is ENHRY and CDR2 is SYGVKD. Here the CDR3 reads CAISESGAGVGQPQHF. CDR3 sequence (DNA): TGTGCCATCAGTGAGTCAGGGGCAGGGGTGGGTCAGCCCCAGCATTTT.

This clone was counted once. This chain joins TRBV4-1 and TRBJ2-1, with 8 bases fitting TRBD2. The germline V gene encodes CDR1 MGHRA and CDR2 YSYEKL. J was trimmed by 3 bases and V by 1 base; bases with no gene match: 2. The length of the CDR3 is 15 residues. The DNA of the CDR3 is TGCGCCAGCAGCCAAGTGAGCGGGAGCTACAATGAGCAGTTCTTC. It translates to CASSQVSGSYNEQFF.